The count of the clone carrying this T cell receptor beta chain is one. The data are from a study of technical replicates of blood from four donors. This CDR3 spans 18 amino acids. CDR1 WNHNN and CDR2 SYGVQD come from the germline V gene (reference sequence). TCRdb's table, derived via immunoSEQ multiplex PCR, lists solely in-frame clones and lacks some. Here the sample spans 77,000 or so clones, roughly 92% being singletons. The chain is built from TRBV10-1 and TRBJ2-7; 10 positions agree with TRBD2. Sequencing input: T cells isolated from PBMCs. This receptor was identified in a human donor in good health. CDR3 amino acids: CAGMSGLAGEMGSYEQYF. Written as DNA, the CDR3 is TGCGCAGGGATGAGCGGGCTAGCGGGAGAGATGGGGTCCTACGAGCAGTACTTC.